A selection of T cell receptor beta chains follows, all from one sample in a study of blood T cell repertoires in COVID-19. The protocol was immunoSEQ multiplex PCR, while the TCRdb copy is restricted to in-frame clones and leaves out a portion. The profile shows more than 300,000 clones, more than 70% of them singletons. The sample was PBMCs or T cells enriched from blood (not recorded which). These TCRs come from a woman under 30 who had recovered from COVID-19. CDR3s include the opening cysteine and the closing phenylalanine or tryptophan. D genes are given only for firm matches. Rows give clone size only sometimes, using once, few, many, or a class for an expanded clone.

CASSASGRGSTDTQYF TGTGCCAGCAGCGCCTCAGGGCGGGGGAGCACAGATACGCAGTATTTT TRBJ2-3 NA TRBD2 TRBV7-3
CASSGPTGVFGYTF TGTGCCAGCAGCGGACCGACAGGGGTTTTTGGCTACACCTTC TRBJ1-2 once TRBD1 TRBV2
CASSLDSTYEQYF TGTGCCAGCAGTTTAGACAGCACCTACGAGCAGTACTTC TRBJ2-7 NA NA TRBV28
CASSWGQGAGTEAFF TGTGCCAGCAGCTGGGGACAGGGGGCTGGGACTGAAGCTTTCTTT TRBJ1-1 NA TRBD1 TRBV5-5
CASSETGFLLQEQYF TGTGCCAGCAGCGAAACAGGTTTTCTCCTCCAGGAGCAGTACTTC TRBJ2-7 NA NA TRBV9
CASSRQGEETQYF TGCGCCAGCAGTCGCCAGGGGGAGGAGACCCAGTACTTC TRBJ2-5 NA TRBD1 TRBV23-1
CASSAGQGYGYTF TGCGCCAGCAGCGCGGGACAGGGTTATGGCTACACCTTC TRBJ1-2 NA TRBD1 TRBV5-1
CASSSGRDRGTDTQYF TGCGCCAGCAGCTCGGGCCGGGACAGGGGAACAGATACGCAGTATTTT TRBJ2-3 NA TRBD1 TRBV5-1
CASSGMGGDQPQHF TGTGCCAGCAGCGGCATGGGGGGGGATCAGCCCCAGCATTTT TRBJ1-5 NA NA TRBV7-9
CAISERQENTEAFF TGTGCCATCAGTGAGAGACAGGAGAACACTGAAGCTTTCTTT TRBJ1-1 NA NA TRBV10-3
CASRPARAEAFF TGTGCCAGTAGACCCGCCAGGGCTGAAGCTTTCTTT TRBJ1-1 once NA TRBV19
CASSEDRNSNQPQHF TGTGCCAGCAGTGAAGACAGGAACAGCAATCAGCCCCAGCATTTT TRBJ1-5 once NA TRBV2
CASSSLAGGPGELFF TGTGCCAGCAGCTCCTTAGCGGGGGGGCCCGGGGAGCTGTTTTTT TRBJ2-2 NA TRBD2 TRBV7-3
CASSSLRGTSNNSPLHF TGTGCCAGCAGCTCGCTCCGAGGGACTTCCAATAATTCACCCCTCCACTTT TRBJ1-6 NA NA TRBV9
CASSLTGPEANTGELFF TGTGCCAGCAGCCTGACAGGGCCCGAGGCGAACACCGGGGAGCTGTTTTTT TRBJ2-2 NA TRBD1 TRBV7-2
CASSPRGTGEPQHF TGTGCCAGCAGCCCCCGGGGGACCGGTGAGCCCCAGCATTTT TRBJ1-5 NA NA TRBV6-5
CASSLRGAGAEQYF TGCGCCAGCAGCCTGCGGGGGGCCGGGGCCGAGCAGTACTTC TRBJ2-7 NA TRBD2 TRBV5-1
CASSGTGPGLYNSPLHF TGCGCCAGCAGCGGGACAGGGCCGGGACTTTATAATTCACCCCTCCACTTT TRBJ1-6 NA TRBD1 TRBV5-1
CASSQVYGQFYEQYF TGTGCCAGCAGCCAAGTCTACGGACAATTCTACGAGCAGTACTTC TRBJ2-7 NA NA TRBV3-1/TRBV3-2
CASSFEVGNTIYF TGTGCCAGCAGCTTCGAGGTCGGAAACACCATATATTTT TRBJ1-3 few NA TRBV11-1
CASSRKGGGPEDTEAFF TGCGCCAGCAGCCGAAAAGGGGGGGGGCCGGAGGACACTGAAGCTTTCTTT TRBJ1-1 once NA TRBV5-1
CASSAAWDSGNQETQYF TGCGCCAGCAGCGCGGCGTGGGATAGCGGGAACCAAGAGACCCAGTACTTC TRBJ2-5 NA TRBD2 TRBV5-1
CASSLVGGGGEKLFF TGTGCCAGCAGCTTAGTGGGGGGAGGAGGTGAAAAACTGTTTTTT TRBJ1-4 NA NA TRBV7-8
CASSGRGDLYEQYF TGTGCCAGTAGCGGTCGGGGGGATCTCTACGAGCAGTACTTC TRBJ2-7 NA TRBD2 TRBV19
CSASPQGNYGYTF TGCAGTGCTAGTCCCCAGGGTAACTATGGCTACACCTTC TRBJ1-2 NA NA TRBV20-1
CASSEGLNSGGSYNEQFF TGTGCCAGCAGCGAGGGGTTAAATAGCGGGGGCTCCTACAATGAGCAGTTCTTC TRBJ2-1 NA TRBD2 TRBV9
CASSFNGQGQFF TGTGCCAGCAGCTTTAACGGACAGGGGCAGTTCTTC TRBJ2-1 NA TRBD1 TRBV7-3
CASSAMVAGVETQYF TGTGCTAGCAGCGCAATGGTGGCAGGGGTCGAGACCCAGTACTTC TRBJ2-5 NA NA TRBV7-7
CASSLGLAGATGELFF TGTGCCAGCAGCCTTGGACTAGCGGGGGCCACCGGGGAGCTGTTTTTT TRBJ2-2 NA TRBD2 TRBV5-6
CASSTIGTGDGYTF TGTGCCAGCAGTACAATCGGGACAGGGGATGGCTACACCTTC TRBJ1-2 NA TRBD1 TRBV27
CASSQTGGFAEAFF TGTGCCAGCAGCCAGACAGGGGGGTTCGCTGAAGCTTTCTTT TRBJ1-1 NA TRBD1 TRBV5-8
CASSQDAPPGLEETQYF TGCGCCAGCAGCCAAGATGCGCCCCCGGGACTAGAAGAGACCCAGTACTTC TRBJ2-5 NA TRBD2 TRBV4-1
CAIGRGSDTEAFF TGTGCCATCGGCCGGGGATCGGACACTGAAGCTTTCTTT TRBJ1-1 NA NA TRBV10-3
CASSLGGQKVYGYTF TGTGCCAGCAGCTTAGGTGGACAGAAGGTTTATGGCTACACCTTC TRBJ1-2 NA NA TRBV7-2
CASSLFYLGAHEQYF TGTGCCAGCAGCCTTTTCTATCTAGGAGCCCACGAGCAGTACTTC TRBJ2-7 NA NA TRBV27
CAWSVRTGDEQFF TGTGCCTGGAGTGTACGGACAGGGGATGAGCAGTTCTTC TRBJ2-1 NA TRBD1 TRBV30
CASSPTGGNTEAFF TGTGCCAGCTCACCAACAGGGGGGAACACTGAAGCTTTCTTT TRBJ1-1 NA TRBD1 TRBV18
CASSDSNRETTNEKLFF TGTGCCAGCAGTGACTCGAACAGGGAGACAACTAATGAAAAACTGTTTTTT TRBJ1-4 once NA TRBV6-4
CASSHDTEAFF TGTGCCAGCAGCCACGACACTGAAGCTTTCTTT TRBJ1-1 NA NA TRBV3-1/TRBV3-2
CASSPGTLYSPLHF TGTGCCAGCAGCCCCGGGACACTTTATTCACCCCTCCACTTT TRBJ1-6 NA NA TRBV7-9
CASNPGTGGAGYGYTF TGCGCCAGCAACCCGGGGACAGGGGGCGCCGGCTATGGCTACACCTTC TRBJ1-2 NA TRBD1 TRBV5-1
CASSQEVGVYGYTF TGCGCCAGCAGCCAAGAAGTCGGGGTCTATGGCTACACCTTC TRBJ1-2 NA NA TRBV4-1
CASSGTTNTGELFF TGTGCCAGCAGCGGGACAACGAACACCGGGGAGCTGTTTTTT TRBJ2-2 NA NA TRBV9
CASSLRGPGGNGADTQYF TGTGCCAGCAGCTTACGGGGACCCGGGGGGAACGGTGCAGATACGCAGTATTTT TRBJ2-3 NA TRBD2 TRBV7-2
CASSHGTNTDTQYF TGTGCCAGCAGCCACGGGACTAACACAGATACGCAGTATTTT TRBJ2-3 NA TRBD2 TRBV11-3
CATLKDYVNTEAFF TGTGCCACACTAAAGGATTATGTGAACACTGAAGCTTTCTTT TRBJ1-1 NA NA TRBV15
CASSFPTGGRVENTGELFF TGTGCCAGCAGCTTTCCCACAGGTGGCCGGGTGGAGAACACCGGGGAGCTGTTTTTT TRBJ2-2 NA NA TRBV5-5